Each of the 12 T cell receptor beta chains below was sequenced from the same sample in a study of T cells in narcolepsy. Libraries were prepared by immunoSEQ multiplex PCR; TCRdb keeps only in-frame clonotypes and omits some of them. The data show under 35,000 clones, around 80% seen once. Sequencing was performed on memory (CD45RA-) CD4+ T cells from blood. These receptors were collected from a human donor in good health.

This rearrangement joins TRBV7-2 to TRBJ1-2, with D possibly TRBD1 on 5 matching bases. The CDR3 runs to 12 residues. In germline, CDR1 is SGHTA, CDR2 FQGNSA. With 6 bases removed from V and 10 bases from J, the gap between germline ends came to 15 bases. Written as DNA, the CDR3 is TGTGCCAGCAGGGGGCGCGAAGTGACCTACACCTTC. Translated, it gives CASRGREVTYTF. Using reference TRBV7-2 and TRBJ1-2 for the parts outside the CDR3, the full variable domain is GAGVSQSPSNKVTEKGKDVELRCDPISGHTALYWYRQSLGQGLEFLIYFQGNSAPDKSGLPSDRFSAERTGGSVSTLTIQRTQQEDSAVYLCASRGREVTYTFGSGTRLTVV.

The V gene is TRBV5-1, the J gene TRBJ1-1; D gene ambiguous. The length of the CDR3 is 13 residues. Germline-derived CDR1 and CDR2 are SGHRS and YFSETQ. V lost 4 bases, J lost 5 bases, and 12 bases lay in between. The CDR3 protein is CASSPRTSTEAFF. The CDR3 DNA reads TGCGCCAGCAGCCCAAGAACGTCTACTGAAGCTTTCTTT.

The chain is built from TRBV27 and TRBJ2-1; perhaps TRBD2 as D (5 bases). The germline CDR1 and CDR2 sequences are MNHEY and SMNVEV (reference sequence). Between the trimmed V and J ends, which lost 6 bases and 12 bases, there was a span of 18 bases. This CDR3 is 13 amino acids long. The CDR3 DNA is TGTGCCAGCAGCCGGGCCGACCTACGGGGGCAGTTCTTC. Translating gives CASSRADLRGQFF.

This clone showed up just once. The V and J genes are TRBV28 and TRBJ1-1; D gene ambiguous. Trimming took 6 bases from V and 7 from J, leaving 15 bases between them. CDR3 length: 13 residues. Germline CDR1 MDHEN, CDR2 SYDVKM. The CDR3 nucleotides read TGTGCCAGCAGGGAAAAGAACATTGATGAAGCTTTCTTT. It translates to CASREKNIDEAFF.

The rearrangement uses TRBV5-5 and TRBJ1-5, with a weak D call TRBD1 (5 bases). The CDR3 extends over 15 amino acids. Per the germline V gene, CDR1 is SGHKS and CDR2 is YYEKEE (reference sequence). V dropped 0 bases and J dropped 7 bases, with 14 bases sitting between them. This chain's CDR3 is CASSLGGVVGQPQHF. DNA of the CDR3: TGTGCCAGCAGCTTGGGAGGGGTGGTAGGGCAGCCCCAGCATTTT.

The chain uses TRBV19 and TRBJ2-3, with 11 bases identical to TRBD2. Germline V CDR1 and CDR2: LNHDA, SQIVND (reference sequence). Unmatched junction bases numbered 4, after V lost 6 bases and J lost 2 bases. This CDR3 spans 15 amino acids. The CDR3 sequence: CASRGTSGFTDTQYF. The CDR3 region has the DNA TGTGCCAGTAGGGGGACTAGCGGTTTCACAGATACGCAGTATTTT. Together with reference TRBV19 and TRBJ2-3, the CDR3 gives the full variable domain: DGGITQSPKYLFRKEGQNVTLSCEQNLNHDAMYWYRQDPGQGLRLIYYSQIVNDFQKGDIAEGYSVSREKKESFPLTVTSAQKNPTAFYLCASRGTSGFTDTQYFGPGTRLTVL.

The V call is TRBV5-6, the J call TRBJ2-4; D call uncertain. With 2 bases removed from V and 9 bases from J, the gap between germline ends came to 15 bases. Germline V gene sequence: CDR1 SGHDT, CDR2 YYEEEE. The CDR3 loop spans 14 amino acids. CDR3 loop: CASSFWSTSFIQYF. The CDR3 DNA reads TGTGCCAGCAGCTTCTGGTCCACCAGTTTCATTCAGTACTTC.

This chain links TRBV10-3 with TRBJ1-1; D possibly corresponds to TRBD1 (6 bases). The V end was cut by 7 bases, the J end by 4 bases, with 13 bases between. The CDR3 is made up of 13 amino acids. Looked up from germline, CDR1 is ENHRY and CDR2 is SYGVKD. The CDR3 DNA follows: TGTGCCATCACTCAGGGGCAGAGCACTGAAGCTTTCTTT. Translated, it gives CAITQGQSTEAFF.

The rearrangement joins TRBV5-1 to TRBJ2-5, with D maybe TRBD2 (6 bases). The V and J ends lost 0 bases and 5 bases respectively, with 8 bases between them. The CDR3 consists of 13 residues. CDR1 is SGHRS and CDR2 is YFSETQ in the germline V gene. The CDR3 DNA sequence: TGCGCCAGCAGCTTGGTGCTAGCGGAGACCCAGTACTTC. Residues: CASSLVLAETQYF.

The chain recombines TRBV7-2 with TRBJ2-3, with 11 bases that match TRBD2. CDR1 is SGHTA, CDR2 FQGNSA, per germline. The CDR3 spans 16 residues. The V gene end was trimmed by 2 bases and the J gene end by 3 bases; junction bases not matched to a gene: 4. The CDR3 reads CASSLLAGGGTDTQYF. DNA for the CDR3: TGTGCCAGCAGCTTACTAGCGGGGGGCGGGACAGATACGCAGTATTTT.

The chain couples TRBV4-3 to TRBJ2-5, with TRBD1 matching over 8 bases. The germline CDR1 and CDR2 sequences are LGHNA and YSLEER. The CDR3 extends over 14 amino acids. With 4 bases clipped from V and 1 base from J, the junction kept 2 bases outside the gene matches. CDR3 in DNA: TGCGCCAGCAGCCGGGACAGGTCCCAAGAGACCCAGTACTTC. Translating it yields CASSRDRSQETQYF.

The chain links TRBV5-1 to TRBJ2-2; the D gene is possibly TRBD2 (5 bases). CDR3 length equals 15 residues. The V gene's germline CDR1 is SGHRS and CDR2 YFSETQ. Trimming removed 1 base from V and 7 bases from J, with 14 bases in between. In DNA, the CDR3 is TGCGCCAGCAGCTTGTTCGGGGTCGGGATCGGGGAGCTGTTTTTT. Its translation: CASSLFGVGIGELFF. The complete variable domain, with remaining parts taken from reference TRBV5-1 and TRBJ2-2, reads KAGVTQTPRYLIKTRGQQVTLSCSPISGHRSVSWYQQTPGQGLQFLFEYFSETQRNKGNFPGRFSGRQFSNSRSEMNVSTLELGDSALYLCASSLFGVGIGELFFGEGSRLTVL.